This TCR beta chain was obtained from a study of T cell repertoires in cytomegalovirus infection. Study-level background: Selection of CMV epitopes for the study included recently identified HLA-C-restricted and well-studied HLA-B-restricted ones. Public signatures in TCR beta pointed to CMV infection and matching HLA type. Overall study findings and caveats: HLA-C-restricted CMV-specific TCR beta clonotypes were dominant in the ex vivo response. People with CMV and the relevant HLA were identified by cumulative public TCR beta family frequency.

This clonotype was counted between two and nine times. Its antigen is still unknown. Trimming stripped 0 bases from V and 1 base from J, with 15 bases between. This CDR3 has 18 residues. CDR1 SGHDN and CDR2 FVKESK come from the germline V gene. TCRdb used MiXCR to reprocess the reads, holding one entry per CDR3 protein. In the table there are about 900,000 distinct CDR3 sequences, 31% of which are singletons. Source: cultured CD8+ T cells from PBMCs, taken from culture after CMV antigen stimulation. The rearrangement links TRBV14 to TRBJ2-2; the D is unclear. The origin of this receptor is a human donor in good health (CMV status not recorded). Some clones in this sample may be carry-over from other donors' samples. CDR3 sequence reads: CASSQELEGSGNTGELFF. CDR3 nucleotide sequence: TGTGCCAGCAGCCAAGAATTAGAAGGATCAGGGAACACCGGGGAGCTGTTTTTT.